The T cell receptor beta chain described here comes from a study of patients and donors after allogeneic stem cell transplantation. Many counts were recorded for this clonotype. CDR3 size: 15 residues. In germline, CDR1 is SEHNR, CDR2 FQNEAQ (reference sequence). Trimming stripped 1 base from V and 1 base from J, with 10 bases between. TCRdb itself ran the RT-PCR reads through MiXCR, one entry per CDR3 protein. The repertoire holds approximately 170,000 distinct CDR3 sequences, with approximately 24% as singletons. The chain recombines TRBV7-9 with TRBJ1-1; no clear D. The specimen sequenced was blood, either unsorted or a sorted T cell fraction (not recorded which). The TCR originated in a human donor who was either an allogeneic HSCT recipient or a stem cell or donor lymphocyte infusion donor (not recorded which). It is not recorded whose cells these are; they may come from a transplant donor. The CDR3 protein is CASSLGSRPNTEAFF. The CDR3 DNA is TGTGCCAGCAGCTTAGGTTCCAGGCCGAACACTGAAGCTTTCTTT.